This T cell receptor beta chain was found in a study of CD8 T cells in ankylosing spondylitis. Notes on the study in general: CD8+ disease-linked clones were present at relatively low frequencies in blood. Earlier literature documents some of the motif variants in reactive arthritis synovial fluid and blood.

This clonotype was picked up a small number of times. Its matching antigen is unknown. It was by quantitative 5'-RACE with molecular barcodes that TCR beta libraries were made. A single record per CDR3 protein comes from TCRdb applying MiXCR to the 5' RACE reads. Of approximately 300,000 distinct CDR3 sequences in the sample, roughly 20% are singletons; the top ten hold under 4%. V shed 5 bases and J shed 6 bases, with 7 bases lying between them. The CDR3 has 12 amino acids. The V gene's germline CDR1 is KGHDR and CDR2 SFDVKD. The rearrangement joins TRBV24-1 to TRBJ2-4; D is possibly TRBD2 (5 bases). Sequenced input: blood, either unsorted or a sorted T cell fraction (not recorded which). This TCR was recovered from a female donor with ankylosing spondylitis or in good health (not recorded which). The CDR3 is CATSAAGNIQYF. As DNA, the CDR3 is TGTGCCACCAGTGCCGCGGGAAACATTCAGTACTTC.